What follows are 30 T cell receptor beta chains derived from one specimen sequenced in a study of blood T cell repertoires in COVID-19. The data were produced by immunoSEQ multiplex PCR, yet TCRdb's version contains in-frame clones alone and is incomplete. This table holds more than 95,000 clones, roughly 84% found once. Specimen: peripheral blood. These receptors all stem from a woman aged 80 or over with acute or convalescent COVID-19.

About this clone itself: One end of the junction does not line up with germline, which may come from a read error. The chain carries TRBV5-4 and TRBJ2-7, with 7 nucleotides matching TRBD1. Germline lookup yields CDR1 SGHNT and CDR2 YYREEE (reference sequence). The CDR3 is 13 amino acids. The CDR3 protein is CASGDRVSYEQCF. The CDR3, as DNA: TGTGCCAGCGGAGACAGGGTGTCCTACGAGCAGTGCTTC.

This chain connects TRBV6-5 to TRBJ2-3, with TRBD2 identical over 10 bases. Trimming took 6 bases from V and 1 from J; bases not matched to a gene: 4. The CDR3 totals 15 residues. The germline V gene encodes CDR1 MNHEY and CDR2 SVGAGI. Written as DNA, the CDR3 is TGTGCCAGCAGCGCACTAGCGGGGCGCACAGATACGCAGTATTTT. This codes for CASSALAGRTDTQYF.

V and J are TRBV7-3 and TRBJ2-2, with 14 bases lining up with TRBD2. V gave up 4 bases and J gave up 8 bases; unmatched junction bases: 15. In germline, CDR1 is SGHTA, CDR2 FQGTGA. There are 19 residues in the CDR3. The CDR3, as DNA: TGTGCCAGCAGCTGGGGAGGGGCCAGACTAGCGGGAGGGCCGGGGGAGCTGTTTTTT. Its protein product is CASSWGGARLAGGPGELFF.

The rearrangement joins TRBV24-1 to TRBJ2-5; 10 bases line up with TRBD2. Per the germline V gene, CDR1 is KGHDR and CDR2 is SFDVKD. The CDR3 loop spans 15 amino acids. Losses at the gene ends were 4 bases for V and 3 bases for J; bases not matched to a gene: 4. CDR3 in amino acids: CATSDPSGSKETQYF. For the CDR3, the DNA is TGTGCCACCAGTGACCCTAGCGGGAGTAAAGAGACCCAGTACTTC.

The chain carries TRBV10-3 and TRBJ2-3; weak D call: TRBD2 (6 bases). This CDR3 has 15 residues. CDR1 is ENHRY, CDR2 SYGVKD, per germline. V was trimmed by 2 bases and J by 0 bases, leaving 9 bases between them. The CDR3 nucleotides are TGTGCCATCAGTGAGGGGGCGGGGAGCACAGATACGCAGTATTTT. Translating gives CAISEGAGSTDTQYF.

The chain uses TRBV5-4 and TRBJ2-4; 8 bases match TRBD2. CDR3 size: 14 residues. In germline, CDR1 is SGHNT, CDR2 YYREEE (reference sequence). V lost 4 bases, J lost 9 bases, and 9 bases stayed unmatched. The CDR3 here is CASSVGTSYGIQYF. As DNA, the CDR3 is TGTGCCAGCAGCGTGGGGACTAGTTATGGCATTCAGTACTTC. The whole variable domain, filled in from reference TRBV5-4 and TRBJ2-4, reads ETGVTQSPTHLIKTRGQQVTLRCSSQSGHNTVSWYQQALGQGPQFIFQYYREEENGRGNFPPRFSGLQFPNYSSELNVNALELDDSALYLCASSVGTSYGIQYFGAGTRLSVL.

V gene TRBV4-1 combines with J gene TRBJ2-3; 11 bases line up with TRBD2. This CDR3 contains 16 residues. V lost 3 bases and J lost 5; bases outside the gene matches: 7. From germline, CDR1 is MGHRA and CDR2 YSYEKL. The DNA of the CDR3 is TGCGCCAGCAGCCAGGACATTAGCGGGGGGGAAGATACGCAGTATTTT. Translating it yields CASSQDISGGEDTQYF.

The CDR3 loop is CASSQGVYETQYF. CDR3 sequence (DNA): TGTGCCAGCAGCCAAGGAGTTTACGAGACCCAGTACTTC. The rearrangement uses TRBV3-1 (or the pseudogene TRBV3-2) and TRBJ2-5; no clear D. Trimming removed 1 base from V and 5 bases from J, with 8 bases in between. Germline assignment: CDR1 LGHDT and CDR2 YNNKEL (reference sequence). The CDR3 extends over 13 amino acids.

CDR3 sequence reads: CAIRAGTGDNEQYF. CDR3 nucleotides: TGTGCCATCAGGGCCGGGACAGGGGACAACGAGCAGTACTTC. This chain uses TRBV10-3 with TRBJ2-7; 10 nucleotides match TRBD1. This CDR3 comprises 14 residues. Unmatched junction bases numbered 7, after V lost 6 bases and J lost 5 bases. The V gene's germline CDR1 is ENHRY and CDR2 SYGVKD.

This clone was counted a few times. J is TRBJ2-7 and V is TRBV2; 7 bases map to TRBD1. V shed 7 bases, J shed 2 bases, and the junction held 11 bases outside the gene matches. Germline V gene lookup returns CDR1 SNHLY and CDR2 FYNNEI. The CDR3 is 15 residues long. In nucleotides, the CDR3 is TGTGCCAGCAAGGGCTCGGATGGACAGGCCTACGAGCAGTACTTC. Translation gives CASKGSDGQAYEQYF.

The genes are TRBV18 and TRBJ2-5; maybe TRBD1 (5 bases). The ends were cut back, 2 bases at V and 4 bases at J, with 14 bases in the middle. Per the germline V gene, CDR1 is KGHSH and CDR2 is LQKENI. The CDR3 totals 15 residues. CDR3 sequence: CASSPESRVGETQYF. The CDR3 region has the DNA TGTGCCAGCTCACCAGAGTCCAGGGTGGGAGAGACCCAGTACTTC.

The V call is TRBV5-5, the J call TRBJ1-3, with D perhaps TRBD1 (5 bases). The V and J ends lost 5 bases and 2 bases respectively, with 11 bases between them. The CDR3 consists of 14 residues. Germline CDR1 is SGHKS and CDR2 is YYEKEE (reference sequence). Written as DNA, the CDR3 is TGTGCCAGCAGGCCTCCAGGGACTGGAAACACCATATATTTT. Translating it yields CASRPPGTGNTIYF.

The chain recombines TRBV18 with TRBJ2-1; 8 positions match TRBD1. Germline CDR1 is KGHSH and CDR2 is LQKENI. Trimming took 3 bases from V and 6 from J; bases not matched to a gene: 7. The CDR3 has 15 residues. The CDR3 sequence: CASSPGQGLVNEQFF. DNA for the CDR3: TGTGCCAGCTCACCCGGACAGGGACTGGTCAATGAGCAGTTCTTC. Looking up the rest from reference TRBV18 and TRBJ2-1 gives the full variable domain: NAGVMQNPRHLVRRRGQEARLRCSPMKGHSHVYWYRQLPEEGLKFMVYLQKENIIDESGMPKERFSAEFPKEGPSILRIQQVVRGDSAAYFCASSPGQGLVNEQFFGPGTRLTVL.

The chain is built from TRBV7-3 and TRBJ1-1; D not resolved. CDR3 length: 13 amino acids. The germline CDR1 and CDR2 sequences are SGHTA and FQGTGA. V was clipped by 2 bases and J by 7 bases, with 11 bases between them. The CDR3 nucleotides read TGTGCCAGCAGCTTACGCGCGGGAGATGAAGCTTTCTTT. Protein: CASSLRAGDEAFF.

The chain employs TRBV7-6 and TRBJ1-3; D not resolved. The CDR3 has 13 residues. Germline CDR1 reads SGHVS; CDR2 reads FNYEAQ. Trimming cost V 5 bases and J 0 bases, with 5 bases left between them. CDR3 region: CASSPSSGNTIYF. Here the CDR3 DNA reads TGTGCCAGCAGCCCGAGCTCTGGAAACACCATATATTTT.

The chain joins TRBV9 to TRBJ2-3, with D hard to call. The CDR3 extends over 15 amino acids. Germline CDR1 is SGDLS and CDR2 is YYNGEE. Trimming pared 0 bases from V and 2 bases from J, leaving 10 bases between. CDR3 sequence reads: CASSVGWLDTDTQYF. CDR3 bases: TGTGCCAGCAGCGTAGGTTGGCTAGACACAGATACGCAGTATTTT.

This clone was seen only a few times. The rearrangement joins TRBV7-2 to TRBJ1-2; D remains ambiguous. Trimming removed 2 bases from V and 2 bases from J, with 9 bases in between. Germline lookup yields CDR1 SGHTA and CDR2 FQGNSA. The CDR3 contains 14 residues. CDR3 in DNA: TGTGCCAGCAGCTTATCGATTCGGAACTATGGCTACACCTTC. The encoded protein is CASSLSIRNYGYTF.

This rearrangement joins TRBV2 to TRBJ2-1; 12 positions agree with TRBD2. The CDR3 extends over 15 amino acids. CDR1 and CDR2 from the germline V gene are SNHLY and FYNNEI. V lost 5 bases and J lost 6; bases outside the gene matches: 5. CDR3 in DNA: TGTGCCAGCAGTCCGACTAGCGGGGGAAGCAATGAGCAGTTCTTC. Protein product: CASSPTSGGSNEQFF.

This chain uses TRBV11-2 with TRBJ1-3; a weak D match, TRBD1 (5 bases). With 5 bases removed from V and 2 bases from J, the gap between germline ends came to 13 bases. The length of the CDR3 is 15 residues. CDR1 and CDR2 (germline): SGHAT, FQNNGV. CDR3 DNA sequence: TGTGCCAGCAGCACAACCAGGGCGACTGGAAACACCATATATTTT. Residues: CASSTTRATGNTIYF.

CDR3 region: CASGRDTKAYEQYF. The CDR3 DNA reads TGTGCCAGCGGCCGGGACACCAAAGCCTACGAGCAGTACTTC. The chain combines TRBV2 with TRBJ2-7, with a tentative D call TRBD1 (6 bases). The V and J ends lost 8 bases and 2 bases respectively, with 16 bases between them. The CDR3 is 14 amino acids. Germline V gene lookup returns CDR1 SNHLY and CDR2 FYNNEI.

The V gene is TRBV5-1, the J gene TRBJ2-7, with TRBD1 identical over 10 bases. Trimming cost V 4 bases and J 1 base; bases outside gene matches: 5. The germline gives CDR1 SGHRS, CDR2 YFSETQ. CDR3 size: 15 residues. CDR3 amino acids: CASSARDRGSYEQYF. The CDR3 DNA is TGCGCCAGCAGCGCCCGGGACAGGGGATCCTACGAGCAGTACTTC.

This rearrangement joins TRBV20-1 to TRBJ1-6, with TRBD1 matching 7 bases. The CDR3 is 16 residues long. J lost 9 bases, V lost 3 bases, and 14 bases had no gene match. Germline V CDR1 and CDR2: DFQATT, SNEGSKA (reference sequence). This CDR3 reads CSASVPGQRRSSPLHF. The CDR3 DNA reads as TGCAGTGCTAGTGTCCCGGGACAGAGGAGAAGTTCACCCCTCCACTTT.

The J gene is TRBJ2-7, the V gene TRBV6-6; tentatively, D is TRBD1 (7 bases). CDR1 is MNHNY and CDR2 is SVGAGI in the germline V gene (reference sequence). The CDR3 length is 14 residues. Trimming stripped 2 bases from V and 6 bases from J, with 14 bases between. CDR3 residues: CASSYGGQGGEQYF. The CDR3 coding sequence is TGTGCCAGCAGTTACGGCGGCCAGGGGGGCGAGCAGTACTTC.

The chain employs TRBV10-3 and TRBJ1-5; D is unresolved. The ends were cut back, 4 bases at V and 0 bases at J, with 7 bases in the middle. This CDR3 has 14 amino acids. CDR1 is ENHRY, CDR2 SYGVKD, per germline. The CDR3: CAISVADSNQPQHF. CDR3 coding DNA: TGTGCCATCAGTGTGGCAGATAGCAATCAGCCCCAGCATTTT.

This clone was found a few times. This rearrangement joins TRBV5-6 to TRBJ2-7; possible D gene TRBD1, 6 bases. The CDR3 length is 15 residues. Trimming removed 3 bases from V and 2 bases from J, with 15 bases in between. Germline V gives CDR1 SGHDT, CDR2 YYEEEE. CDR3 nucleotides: TGTGCCAGCAGCTCCCAACAGGGTTTCACCTACGAGCAGTACTTC. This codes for CASSSQQGFTYEQYF.

The CDR3 protein is CASQLAESTDTQYF. The CDR3 nucleotides read TGTGCCTCTCAACTAGCGGAAAGCACAGATACGCAGTATTTT. This rearrangement joins TRBV25-1 to TRBJ2-3; 8 bases are shared with TRBD2. Per the germline V gene, CDR1 is MGHDK and CDR2 is SYGVNS. V lost 11 bases, J lost 0 bases, and 7 bases stayed unmatched. The CDR3 loop spans 14 amino acids. The variable domain in full, with the rest retrieved from reference TRBV25-1 and TRBJ2-3, is EADIYQTPRYLVIGTGKKITLECSQTMGHDKMYWYQQDPGMELHLIHYSYGVNSTEKGDLSSESTVSRIRTEHFPLTLESARPSHTSQYLCASQLAESTDTQYFGPGTRLTVL.

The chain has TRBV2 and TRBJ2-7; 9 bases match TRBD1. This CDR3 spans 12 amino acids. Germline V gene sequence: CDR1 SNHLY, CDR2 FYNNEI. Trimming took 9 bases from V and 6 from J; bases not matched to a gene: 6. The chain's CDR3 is CASHTGGGEQYF. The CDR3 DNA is TGTGCCAGTCATACAGGGGGCGGCGAGCAGTACTTC.

CDR3 sequence: CASSQDLLAGVGNTGELFF. The CDR3, as DNA: TGCGCCAGCAGCCAAGATCTTCTAGCGGGCGTCGGGAACACCGGGGAGCTGTTTTTT. The chain has TRBV4-3 and TRBJ2-2; 8 bases are shared with TRBD2. Germline-derived CDR1 and CDR2 are LGHNA and YSLEER. J gave up 1 base and V 0 bases, and 10 bases lay outside the gene matches. The length of the CDR3 is 19 residues.

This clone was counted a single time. This CDR3 is CASSPKGQGNYGYTF. In DNA form, the CDR3 reads TGTGCCAGCTCACCGAAGGGACAGGGCAACTATGGCTACACCTTC. V and J are TRBV18 and TRBJ1-2; 9 bases fit TRBD1. The CDR3 is made up of 15 amino acids. The germline V gene encodes CDR1 KGHSH and CDR2 LQKENI. The V and J ends lost 3 bases and 2 bases, in that order; junction bases with no gene match: 4.

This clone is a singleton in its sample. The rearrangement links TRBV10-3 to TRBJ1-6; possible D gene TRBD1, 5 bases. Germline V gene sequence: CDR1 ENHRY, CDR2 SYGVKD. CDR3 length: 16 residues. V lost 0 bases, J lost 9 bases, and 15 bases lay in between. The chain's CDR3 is CAISESNQGGISPLHF. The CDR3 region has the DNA TGTGCCATCAGTGAGTCGAACCAGGGAGGGATTTCACCCCTCCACTTT.